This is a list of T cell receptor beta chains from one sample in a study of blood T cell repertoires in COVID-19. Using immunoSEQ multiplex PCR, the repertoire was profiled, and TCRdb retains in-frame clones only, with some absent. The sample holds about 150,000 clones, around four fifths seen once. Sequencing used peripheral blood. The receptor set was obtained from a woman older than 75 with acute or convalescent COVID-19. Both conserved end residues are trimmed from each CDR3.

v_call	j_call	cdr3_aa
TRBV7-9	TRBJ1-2	ASSFSPTEDNYGYT
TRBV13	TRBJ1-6	ASRQTGEVSPLH
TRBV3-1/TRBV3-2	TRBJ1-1	ASSHRTDMGEAF
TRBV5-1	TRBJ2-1	ASSLEGQGARGNEQF
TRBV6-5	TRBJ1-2	ASSYSGGGYT
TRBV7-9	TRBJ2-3	ASSPTGTGGRRTDTQY
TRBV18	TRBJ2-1	ASSPPETLAGTLYNEQF
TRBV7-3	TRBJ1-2	ASSSRDRTSGYT
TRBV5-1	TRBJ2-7	ASSRYEQY
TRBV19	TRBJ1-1	ASSNRDRGRGALTEAF
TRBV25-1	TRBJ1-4	ASSDFSGQGGEKLF
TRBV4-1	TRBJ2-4	ASSQDIGSGNIQY
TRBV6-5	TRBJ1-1	ASSYSGQPFTEAF
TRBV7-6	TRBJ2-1	ASSLNPSSYNEQF
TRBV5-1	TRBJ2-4	ASSSPGQGNIQY
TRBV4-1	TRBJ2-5	ASSPGLAGETQY
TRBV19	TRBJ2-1	ASSMPGQGVDWSYNEQF
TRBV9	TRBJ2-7	ASSVGNSGSYEQY
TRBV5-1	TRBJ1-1	ASSLLPVPNTEAF